This T cell receptor beta chain was captured in a study of OX40 agonist ivuxolimab in advanced cancers. Study details: In this cohort, patients received ivuxolimab, an agonistic anti-OX40 (CD134) antibody. General study findings and limits: Among T cells, CD8+ cells averaged more expanded clones than CD4+ cells.

As concerns this clone: The antigen is unknown. Other DNA variants within this sample encode the same CDR3.

TCRdb's copy holds only in-frame clones and misses some; the assay was immunoSEQ multiplex PCR. The repertoire has approximately 64,000 clones, about 88% of them found once; the top ten carry roughly 0.67%. The sequence derives from an adult with an advanced solid tumor such as melanoma, head and neck, liver or kidney cancer. The sequences come from CD4+ or CD8+ T cells sorted from blood, collected in a trial of the OX40 agonist ivuxolimab.

The CDR3 here is CASSRGQATGELFF. As DNA, the CDR3 is TGTGCCAGCTCCCGAGGGCAAGCCACCGGGGAGCTGTTTTTT. The chain couples TRBV18 to TRBJ2-2; D might be TRBD2 (5 bases). V was shortened by 6 bases and J by 4 bases, with 12 bases between the two germline ends. Germline values: CDR1 KGHSH, CDR2 LQKENI. This CDR3 region has 14 residues.